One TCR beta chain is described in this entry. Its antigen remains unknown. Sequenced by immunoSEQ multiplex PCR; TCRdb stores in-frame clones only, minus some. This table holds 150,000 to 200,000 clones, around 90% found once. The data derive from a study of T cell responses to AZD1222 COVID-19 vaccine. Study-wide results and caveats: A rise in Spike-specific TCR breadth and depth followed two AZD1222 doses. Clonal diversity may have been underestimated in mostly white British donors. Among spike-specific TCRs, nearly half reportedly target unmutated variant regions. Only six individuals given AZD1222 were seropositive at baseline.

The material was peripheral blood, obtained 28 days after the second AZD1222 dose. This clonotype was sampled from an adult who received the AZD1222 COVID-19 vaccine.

In nucleotides, the CDR3 is TGTGCCAGTAGGGGAAACGGATATTATAGCAATCAGCCCCAGCATTTT. Translating it yields CASRGNGYYSNQPQHF. V and J are TRBV19 and TRBJ1-5; D is unclear. Germline loops: CDR1 LNHDA, CDR2 SQIVND (reference sequence). V lost 6 bases to trimming and J lost 0 bases, with 15 bases between them. CDR3 length equals 16 residues.